This paragraph covers one T cell receptor (beta chain) sequence. Trimming removed 3 bases from V and 4 bases from J; junction bases left unmatched: 1. Germline-derived CDR1 and CDR2 are SGDLS and YYNGEE. CDR3 length: 13 residues. These data belong to a study of T cell changes during pregnancy in multiple sclerosis. Measured with immunoSEQ multiplex PCR; TCRdb has only the in-frame clones, and not every one. The data contain tens of thousands of clones, 88% of them singletons. The TCR comes from a female donor in good health, enrolled as a control in a pregnancy study. The sample consisted of CD8+ T cells from peripheral blood mononuclear cells, taken after pregnancy. The chain uses TRBV9 and TRBJ2-5, with 9 bases lining up with TRBD1. CDR3 region: CASSEGQGETQYF. In nucleotides, the CDR3 is TGTGCCAGCAGCGAGGGACAGGGAGAGACCCAGTACTTC.